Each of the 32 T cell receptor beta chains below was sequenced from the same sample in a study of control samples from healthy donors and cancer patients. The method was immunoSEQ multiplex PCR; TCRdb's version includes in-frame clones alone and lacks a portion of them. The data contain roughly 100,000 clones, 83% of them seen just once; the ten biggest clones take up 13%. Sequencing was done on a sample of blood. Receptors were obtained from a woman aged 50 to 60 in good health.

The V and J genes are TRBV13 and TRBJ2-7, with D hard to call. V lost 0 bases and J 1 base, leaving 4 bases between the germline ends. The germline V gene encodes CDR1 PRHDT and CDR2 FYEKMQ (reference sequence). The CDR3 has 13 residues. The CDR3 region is CASSLGRSYEQYF. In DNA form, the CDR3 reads TGTGCCAGCAGCTTAGGACGTTCCTACGAGCAGTACTTC.

Written as DNA, the CDR3 is TGTGCCAGCAGCTTAGCGGGCCCCCCCGCAGATACGCAGTATTTT. It codes for CASSLAGPPADTQYF. This chain uses TRBV7-8 with TRBJ2-3; no reliable D call. CDR3 length: 15 residues. Germline V lookup: CDR1 SGHVS, CDR2 FQNEAQ. Trimming removed 0 bases from V and 4 bases from J, with 11 bases in between.

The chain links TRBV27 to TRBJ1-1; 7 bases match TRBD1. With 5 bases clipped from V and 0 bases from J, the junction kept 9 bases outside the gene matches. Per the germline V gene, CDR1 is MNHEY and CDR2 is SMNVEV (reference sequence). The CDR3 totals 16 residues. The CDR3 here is CASSPPGQNLNTEAFF. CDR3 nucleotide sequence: TGTGCCAGCAGTCCACCGGGACAGAATTTGAACACTGAAGCTTTCTTT.

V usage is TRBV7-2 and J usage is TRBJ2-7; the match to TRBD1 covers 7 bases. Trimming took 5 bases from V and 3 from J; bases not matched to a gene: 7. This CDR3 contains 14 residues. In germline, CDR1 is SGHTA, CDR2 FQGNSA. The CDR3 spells CASSLRDRNYEQYF. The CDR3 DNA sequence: TGTGCCAGCAGCCTCCGGGACAGAAACTACGAGCAGTACTTC.

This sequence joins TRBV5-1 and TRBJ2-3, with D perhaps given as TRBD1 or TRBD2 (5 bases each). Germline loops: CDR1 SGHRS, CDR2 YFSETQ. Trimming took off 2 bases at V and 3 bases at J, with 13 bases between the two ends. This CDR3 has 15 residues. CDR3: CASSFGGVLTDTQYF. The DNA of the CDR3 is TGCGCCAGCAGCTTTGGGGGAGTACTAACAGATACGCAGTATTTT.

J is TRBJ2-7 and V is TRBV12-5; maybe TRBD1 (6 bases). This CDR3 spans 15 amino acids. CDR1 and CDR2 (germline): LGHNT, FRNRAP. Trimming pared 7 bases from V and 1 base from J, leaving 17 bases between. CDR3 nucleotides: TGTGCTAGTGCCCTGGGTCGGGGACAATCCTACGAGCAGTACTTC. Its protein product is CASALGRGQSYEQYF.

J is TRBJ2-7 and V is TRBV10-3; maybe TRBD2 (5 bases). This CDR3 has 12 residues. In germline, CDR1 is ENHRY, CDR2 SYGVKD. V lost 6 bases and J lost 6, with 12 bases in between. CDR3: CAISPSEGEQYF. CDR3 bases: TGTGCCATCAGCCCTTCTGAGGGCGAGCAGTACTTC.

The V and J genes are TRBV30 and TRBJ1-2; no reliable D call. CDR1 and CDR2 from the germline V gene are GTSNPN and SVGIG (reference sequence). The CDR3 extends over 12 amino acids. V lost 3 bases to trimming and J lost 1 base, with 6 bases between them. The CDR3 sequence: CAWRVDNYGYTF. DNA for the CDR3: TGTGCCTGGAGGGTTGATAACTATGGCTACACCTTC.

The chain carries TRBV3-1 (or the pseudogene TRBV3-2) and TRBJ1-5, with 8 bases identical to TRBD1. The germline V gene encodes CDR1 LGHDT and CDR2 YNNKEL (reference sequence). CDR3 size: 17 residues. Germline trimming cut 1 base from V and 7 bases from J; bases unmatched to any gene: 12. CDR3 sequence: CASSQGLRQGSGQPQHF. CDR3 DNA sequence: TGTGCCAGCAGCCAAGGTCTACGACAGGGGTCGGGGCAGCCCCAGCATTTT.

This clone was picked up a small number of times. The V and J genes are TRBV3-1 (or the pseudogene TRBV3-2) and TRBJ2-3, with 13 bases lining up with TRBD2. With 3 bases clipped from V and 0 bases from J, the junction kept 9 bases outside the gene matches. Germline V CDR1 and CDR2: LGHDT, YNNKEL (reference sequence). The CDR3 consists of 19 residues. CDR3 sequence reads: CASSHSRTTSGGSTDTQYF. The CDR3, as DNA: TGTGCCAGCAGCCATTCTCGAACGACTAGCGGGGGGAGCACAGATACGCAGTATTTT.

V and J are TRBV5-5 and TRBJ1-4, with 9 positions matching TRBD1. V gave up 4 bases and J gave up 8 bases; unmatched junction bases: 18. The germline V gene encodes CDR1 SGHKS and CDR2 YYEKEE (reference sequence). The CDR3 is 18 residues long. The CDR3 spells CASSLLSRDRVVREKLFF. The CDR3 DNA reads TGTGCCAGCAGCCTTCTGTCCCGGGACAGGGTTGTACGGGAAAAACTGTTTTTT.

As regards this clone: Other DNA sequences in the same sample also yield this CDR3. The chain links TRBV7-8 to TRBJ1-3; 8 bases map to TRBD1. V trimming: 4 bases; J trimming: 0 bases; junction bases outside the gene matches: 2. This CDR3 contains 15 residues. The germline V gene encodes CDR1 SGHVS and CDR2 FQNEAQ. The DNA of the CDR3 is TGTGCCAGCAGCTCAGGACAGGGCTCTGGAAACACCATATATTTT. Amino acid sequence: CASSSGQGSGNTIYF.

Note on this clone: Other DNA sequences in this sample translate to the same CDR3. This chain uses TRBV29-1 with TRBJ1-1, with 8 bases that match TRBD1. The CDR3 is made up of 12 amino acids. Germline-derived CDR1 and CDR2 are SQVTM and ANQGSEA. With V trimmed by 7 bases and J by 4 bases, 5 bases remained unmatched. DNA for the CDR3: TGCAGCGCTGGACAGGGCACCACTGAAGCTTTCTTT. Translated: CSAGQGTTEAFF.

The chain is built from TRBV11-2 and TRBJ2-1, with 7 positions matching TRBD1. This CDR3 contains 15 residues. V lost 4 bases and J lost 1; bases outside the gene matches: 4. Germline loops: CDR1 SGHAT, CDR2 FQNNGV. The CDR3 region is CASSSTGVSYNEQFF. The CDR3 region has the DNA TGTGCCAGCAGCTCTACAGGGGTTTCCTACAATGAGCAGTTCTTC. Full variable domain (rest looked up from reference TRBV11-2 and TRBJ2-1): EAGVAQSPRYKIIEKRQSVAFWCNPISGHATLYWYQQILGQGPKLLIQFQNNGVVDDSQLPKDRFSAERLKGVDSTLKIQPAKLEDSAVYLCASSSTGVSYNEQFFGPGTRLTVL.

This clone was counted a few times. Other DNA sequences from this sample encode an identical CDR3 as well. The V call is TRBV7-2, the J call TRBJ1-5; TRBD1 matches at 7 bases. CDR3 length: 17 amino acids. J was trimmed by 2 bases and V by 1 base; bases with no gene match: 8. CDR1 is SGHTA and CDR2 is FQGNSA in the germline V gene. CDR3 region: CASSLVPPGTGNQPQHF. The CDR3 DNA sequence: TGTGCCAGCAGCTTAGTCCCTCCCGGGACAGGCAATCAGCCCCAGCATTTT.

CDR3 loop: CASSEDWQGENGYTF. For the CDR3, the DNA is TGTGCCAGCAGTGAAGATTGGCAGGGGGAGAATGGCTACACCTTC. V and J are TRBV6-1 and TRBJ1-2; 7 bases align to TRBD1. The CDR3 extends over 15 amino acids. CDR1 MNHNS and CDR2 SASEGT come from the germline V gene. V dropped 1 base and J dropped 6; count of bases not matched to a gene: 8.

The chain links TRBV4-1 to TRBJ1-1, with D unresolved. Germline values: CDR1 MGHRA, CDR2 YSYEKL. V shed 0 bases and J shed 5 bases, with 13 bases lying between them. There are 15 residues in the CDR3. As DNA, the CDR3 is TGCGCCAGCAGCCAAGATTTTGTCTCGGGGACTGAAGCTTTCTTT. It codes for CASSQDFVSGTEAFF.

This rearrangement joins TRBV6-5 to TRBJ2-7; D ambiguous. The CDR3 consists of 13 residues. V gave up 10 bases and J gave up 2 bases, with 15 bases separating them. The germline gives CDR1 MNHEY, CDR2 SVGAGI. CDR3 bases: TGTGCCACTAGACGGGCGATCCCCTACGAGCAGTACTTC. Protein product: CATRRAIPYEQYF.

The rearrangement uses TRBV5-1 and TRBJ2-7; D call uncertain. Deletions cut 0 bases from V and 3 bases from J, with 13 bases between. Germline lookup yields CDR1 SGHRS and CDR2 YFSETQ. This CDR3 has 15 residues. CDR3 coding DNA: TGCGCCAGCAGCTTGGCCGAGGTGCCTCTCTACGAGCAGTACTTC. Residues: CASSLAEVPLYEQYF.

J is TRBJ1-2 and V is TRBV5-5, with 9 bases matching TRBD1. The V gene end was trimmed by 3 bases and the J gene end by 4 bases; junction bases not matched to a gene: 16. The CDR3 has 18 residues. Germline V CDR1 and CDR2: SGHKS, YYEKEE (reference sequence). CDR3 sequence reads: CASSSTYRDRVLSYGYTF. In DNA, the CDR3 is TGTGCCAGCAGCTCCACCTACCGGGACAGGGTATTGAGCTATGGCTACACCTTC.

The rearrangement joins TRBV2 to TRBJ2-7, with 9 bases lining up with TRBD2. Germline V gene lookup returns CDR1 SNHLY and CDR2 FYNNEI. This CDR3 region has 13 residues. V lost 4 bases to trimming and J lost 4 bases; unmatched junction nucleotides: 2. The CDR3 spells CASSGLAVYEQYF. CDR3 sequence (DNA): TGTGCCAGCAGTGGACTAGCGGTGTACGAGCAGTACTTC.

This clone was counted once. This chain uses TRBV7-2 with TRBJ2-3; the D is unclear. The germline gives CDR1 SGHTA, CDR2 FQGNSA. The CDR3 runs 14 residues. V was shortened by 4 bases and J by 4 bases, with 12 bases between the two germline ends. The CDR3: CASSSVASSDTQYF. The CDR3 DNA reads TGTGCCAGCAGCTCTGTGGCGTCCTCAGATACGCAGTATTTT. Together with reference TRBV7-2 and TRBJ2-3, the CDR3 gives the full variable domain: GAGVSQSPSNKVTEKGKDVELRCDPISGHTALYWYRQSLGQGLEFLIYFQGNSAPDKSGLPSDRFSAERTGGSVSTLTIQRTQQEDSAVYLCASSSVASSDTQYFGPGTRLTVL.

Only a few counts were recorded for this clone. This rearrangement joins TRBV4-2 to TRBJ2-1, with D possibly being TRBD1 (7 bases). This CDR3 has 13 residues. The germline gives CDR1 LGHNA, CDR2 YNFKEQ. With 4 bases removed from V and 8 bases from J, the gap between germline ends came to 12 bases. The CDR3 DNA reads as TGTGCCAGCAGCCCCGACAGGGAGGATGAGCAGTTCTTC. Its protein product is CASSPDREDEQFF.

The CDR3 region is CASSLSLGDTGELFF. The CDR3 coding sequence is TGCGCCAGCAGCTTGTCCCTCGGCGACACCGGGGAGCTGTTTTTT. The chain joins TRBV5-1 to TRBJ2-2; D gene uncertain. The CDR3 consists of 15 residues. V lost 1 base to trimming and J lost 3 bases, with 10 bases between them. The germline CDR1 and CDR2 sequences are SGHRS and YFSETQ.

The CDR3 loop is CASTKVAGGGNSPLHF. The CDR3 DNA reads as TGTGCCAGCACTAAAGTTGCAGGGGGGGGTAATTCACCCCTCCACTTT. The gene calls are TRBV25-1 and TRBJ1-6, with 7 bases that match TRBD1. Germline CDR1 reads MGHDK; CDR2 reads SYGVNS. Germline trimming cut 7 bases from V and 6 bases from J; bases unmatched to any gene: 12. This CDR3 contains 16 residues.

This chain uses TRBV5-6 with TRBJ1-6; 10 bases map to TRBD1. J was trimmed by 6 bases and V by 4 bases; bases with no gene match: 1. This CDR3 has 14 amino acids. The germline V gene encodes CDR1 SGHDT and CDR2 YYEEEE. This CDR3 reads CASSRDRGNSPLHF. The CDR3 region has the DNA TGTGCCAGCAGCCGGGACAGGGGTAATTCACCCCTCCACTTT. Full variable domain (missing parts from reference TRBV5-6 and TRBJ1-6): DAGVTQSPTHLIKTRGQQVTLRCSPKSGHDTVSWYQQALGQGPQFIFQYYEEEERQRGNFPDRFSGHQFPNYSSELNVNALLLGDSALYLCASSRDRGNSPLHFGNGTRLTVT.

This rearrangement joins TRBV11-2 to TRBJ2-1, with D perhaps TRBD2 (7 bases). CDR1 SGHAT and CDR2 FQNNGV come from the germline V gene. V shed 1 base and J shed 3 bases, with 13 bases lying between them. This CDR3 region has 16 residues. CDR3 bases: TGTGCCAGCAGCTTAGGGAGGGGGGGGGACTACAATGAGCAGTTCTTC. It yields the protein CASSLGRGGDYNEQFF.

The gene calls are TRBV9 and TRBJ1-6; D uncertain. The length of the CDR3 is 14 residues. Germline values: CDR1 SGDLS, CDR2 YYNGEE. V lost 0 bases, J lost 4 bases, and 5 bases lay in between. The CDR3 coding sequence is TGTGCCAGCAGCGTAGCAATTTATAATTCACCCCTCCACTTT. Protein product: CASSVAIYNSPLHF.

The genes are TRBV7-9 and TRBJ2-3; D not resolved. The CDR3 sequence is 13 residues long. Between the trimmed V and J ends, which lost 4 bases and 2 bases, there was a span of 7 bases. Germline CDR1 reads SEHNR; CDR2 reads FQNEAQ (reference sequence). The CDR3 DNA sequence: TGTGCCAGCAGCTCCTATTACACAGATACGCAGTATTTT. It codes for CASSSYYTDTQYF.

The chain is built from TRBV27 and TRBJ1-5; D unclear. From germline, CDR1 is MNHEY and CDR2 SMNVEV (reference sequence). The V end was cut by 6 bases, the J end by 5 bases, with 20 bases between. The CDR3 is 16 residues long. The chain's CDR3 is CASRHDGTTGDQPQHF. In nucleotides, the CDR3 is TGTGCCAGCAGGCACGACGGTACAACGGGCGATCAGCCCCAGCATTTT.

The CDR3: CASTPRWNMNTEAFF. The CDR3 DNA sequence: TGTGCCAGCACCCCGAGGTGGAATATGAACACTGAAGCTTTCTTT. V is TRBV27 and J is TRBJ1-1, with D unresolved. V gave up 7 bases and J gave up 0 bases, with 15 bases separating them. The germline V gene encodes CDR1 MNHEY and CDR2 SMNVEV (reference sequence). This CDR3 is 15 amino acids long.

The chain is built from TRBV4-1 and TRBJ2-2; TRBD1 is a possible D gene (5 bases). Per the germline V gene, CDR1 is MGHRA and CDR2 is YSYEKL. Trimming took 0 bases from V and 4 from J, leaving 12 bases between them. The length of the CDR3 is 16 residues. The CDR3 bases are TGCGCCAGCAGCCAAGAGGGCAGGGCATCCACCGGGGAGCTGTTTTTT. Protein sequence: CASSQEGRASTGELFF.